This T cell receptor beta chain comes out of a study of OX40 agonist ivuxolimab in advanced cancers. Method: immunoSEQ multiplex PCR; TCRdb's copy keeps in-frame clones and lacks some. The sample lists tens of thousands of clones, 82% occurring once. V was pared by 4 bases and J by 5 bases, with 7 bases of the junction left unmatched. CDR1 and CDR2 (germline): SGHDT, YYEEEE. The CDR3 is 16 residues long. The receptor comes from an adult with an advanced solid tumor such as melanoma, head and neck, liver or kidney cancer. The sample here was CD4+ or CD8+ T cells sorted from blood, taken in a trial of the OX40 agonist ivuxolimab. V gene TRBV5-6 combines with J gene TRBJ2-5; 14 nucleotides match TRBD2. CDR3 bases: TGTGCCAGCAGCCTCCTCGGGACTAGCGGGGGTGAGACCCAGTACTTC. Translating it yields CASSLLGTSGGETQYF.